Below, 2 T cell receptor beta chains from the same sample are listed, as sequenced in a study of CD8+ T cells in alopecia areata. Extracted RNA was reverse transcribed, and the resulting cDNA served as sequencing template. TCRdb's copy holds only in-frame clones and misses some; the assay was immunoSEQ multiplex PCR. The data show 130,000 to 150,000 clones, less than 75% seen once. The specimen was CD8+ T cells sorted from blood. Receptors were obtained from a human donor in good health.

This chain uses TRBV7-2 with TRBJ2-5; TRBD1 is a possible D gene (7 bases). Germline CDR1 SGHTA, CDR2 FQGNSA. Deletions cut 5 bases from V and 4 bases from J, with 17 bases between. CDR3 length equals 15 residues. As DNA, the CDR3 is TGTGCCAGCAGCACCAACCGGGGGACAGCAGAGACCCAGTACTTC. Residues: CASSTNRGTAETQYF.

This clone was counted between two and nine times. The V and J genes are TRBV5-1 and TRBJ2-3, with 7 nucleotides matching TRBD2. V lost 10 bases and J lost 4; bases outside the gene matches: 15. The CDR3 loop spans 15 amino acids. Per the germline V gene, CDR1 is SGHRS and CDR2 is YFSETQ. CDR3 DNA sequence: TGCGCCTCCCAATCGAAGGGCGGGAGATCAGATACGCAGTATTTT. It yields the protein CASQSKGGRSDTQYF.